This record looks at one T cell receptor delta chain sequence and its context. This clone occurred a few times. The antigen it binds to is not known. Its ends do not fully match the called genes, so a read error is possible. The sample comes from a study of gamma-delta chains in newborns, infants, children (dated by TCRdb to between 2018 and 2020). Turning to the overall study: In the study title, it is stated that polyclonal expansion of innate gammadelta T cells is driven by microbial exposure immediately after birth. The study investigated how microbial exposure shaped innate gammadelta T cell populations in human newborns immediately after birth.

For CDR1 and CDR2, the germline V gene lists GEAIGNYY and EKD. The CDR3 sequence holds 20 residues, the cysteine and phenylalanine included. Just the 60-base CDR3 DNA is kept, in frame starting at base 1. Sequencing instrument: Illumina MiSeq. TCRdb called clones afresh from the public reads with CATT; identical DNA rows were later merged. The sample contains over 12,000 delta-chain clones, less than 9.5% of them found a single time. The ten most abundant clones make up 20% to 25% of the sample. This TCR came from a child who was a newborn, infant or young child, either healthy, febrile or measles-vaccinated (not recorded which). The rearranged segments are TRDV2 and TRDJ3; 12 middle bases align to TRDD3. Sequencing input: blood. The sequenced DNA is TGTGCCTGTGACCCGTTACTGGGGGATACCAACTTCTGGGACACCCGACAGGTGTTTTTC. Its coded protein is CACDPLLGDTNFWDTRQVFF.